These 32 T cell receptor beta chains were sequenced from one sample in a study of CXCR3-negative and CXCR3-positive naive CD8 T cells. Notes on the study in general: TRB CDR3s were more hydrophobic in CXCR3-positive than in CXCR3-negative naive cells.

Their antigen targets remain unknown. Researchers prepared the TRB cDNA libraries using 5' RACE with UMI labels. TCRdb re-called the 5' RACE reads and shows each CDR3 protein once, DNA omitted. This sample contains about 86,000 distinct CDR3 sequences. Sequenced sample: naive CXCR3+ CD8+ T cells from blood. Subset given: CD45RO-CCR7+CD27+CD95- naive CD8+ T cells expressing CXCR3 (TNR3+). The receptors derive from a human donor in good health. Some clones in this sample may be carry-over from other donors' samples.

The genes are TRBV2 and TRBJ1-5; checking the TCRdb D call of TRBD1 is not possible without DNA. Germline V gene lookup returns CDR1 SNHLY and CDR2 FYNNEI. The CDR3 loop spans 15 amino acids. CDR3 in amino acids: CASSKGQATNQPQHF.

The chain joins TRBV2 to TRBJ1-4. Germline CDR1 reads SNHLY; CDR2 reads FYNNEI. The CDR3 spans 16 residues. The chain's CDR3 is CASSEAIGTADEKLFF. The entire variable domain, with the rest obtained from reference TRBV2 and TRBJ1-4, is as follows: EPEVTQTPSHQVTQMGQEVILRCVPISNHLYFYWYRQILGQKVEFLVSFYNNEISEKSEIFDDQFSVERPDGSNFTLKIRSTKLEDSAMYFCASSEAIGTADEKLFFGSGTQLSVL.

This chain uses TRBV5-1 with TRBJ2-2; without DNA, the TCRdb call of TRBD1 cannot be checked. Per the germline V gene, CDR1 is SGHRS and CDR2 is YFSETQ. The CDR3 totals 14 residues. The CDR3 loop reads CASSFGGNTGELFF.

The chain links TRBV6-4 to TRBJ2-2; TCRdb's assignment of TRBD1 cannot be checked, as there is no DNA. CDR1 and CDR2 from the germline V gene are MRHNA and SNTAGT. The CDR3 extends over 16 amino acids. The CDR3 sequence: CASSKGGHTNTGELFF.

Here the CDR3 reads CASSLASRKEQFF. The chain couples TRBV11-2 to TRBJ2-1; TCRdb's assignment of TRBD2 cannot be checked, as there is no DNA. Germline CDR1 is SGHAT and CDR2 is FQNNGV. The CDR3 is 13 residues long.

The J gene is TRBJ2-7, the V gene TRBV6-5; TCRdb proposes TRBD1, but this gene call is untestable without DNA. The CDR3 has 14 amino acids. The V gene's germline CDR1 is MNHEY and CDR2 SVGAGI. The CDR3 here is CASRYRDSYYEQYF.

The genes are TRBV4-3 and TRBJ2-6. Germline V gene sequence: CDR1 LGHNA, CDR2 YSLEER. This CDR3 region has 16 residues. The CDR3 loop reads CASSQDLVSGANVLTF.

CDR3 sequence: CASSDPAGGGTDTQYF. The rearrangement uses TRBV2 and TRBJ2-3; TCRdb outputs TRBD2, but without DNA this stays unchecked. The CDR3 length is 16 residues. The V gene's germline CDR1 is SNHLY and CDR2 FYNNEI.

V is TRBV24-1 and J is TRBJ2-5; the D gene TCRdb calls, TRBD2, cannot be checked with no DNA. Per germline, CDR1 KGHDR and CDR2 SFDVKD. This CDR3 has 15 amino acids. The CDR3 here is CATSGEESIQETQYF.

This chain uses TRBV27 with TRBJ2-3; without DNA, the TCRdb call of TRBD1 cannot be checked. The CDR3 spans 15 residues. Per the germline V gene, CDR1 is MNHEY and CDR2 is SMNVEV (reference sequence). The CDR3 spells CASSSTGSGGDTQYF.

V is TRBV5-5 and J is TRBJ1-2; TCRdb's D call of TRBD1 is untestable without DNA. Per germline, CDR1 SGHKS and CDR2 YYEKEE (reference sequence). The CDR3 has 14 amino acids. CDR3 residues: CASSLETGTSGYTF.

The chain is built from TRBV7-6 and TRBJ2-7; the D call of TRBD1 rests on TCRdb alone, since no DNA is present to check it. This CDR3 has 16 amino acids. CDR1 is SGHVS and CDR2 is FNYEAQ in the germline V gene. CDR3 region: CASSLAIGGGSYEQYF. The full variable domain, completed using reference TRBV7-6 and TRBJ2-7, is GAGVSQSPRYKVTKRGQDVALRCDPISGHVSLYWYRQALGQGPEFLTYFNYEAQQDKSGLPNDRFSAERPEGSISTLTIQRTEQRDSAMYRCASSLAIGGGSYEQYFGPGTRLTVT.

The chain recombines TRBV25-1 with TRBJ1-2; TCRdb lists TRBD1, though no DNA is available to test this call. The length of the CDR3 is 13 residues. Germline assignment: CDR1 MGHDK and CDR2 SYGVNS. CDR3 residues: CASSDYPGGGYTF.

This chain joins TRBV10-3 and TRBJ2-1. CDR1 is ENHRY and CDR2 is SYGVKD in the germline V gene. This CDR3 comprises 11 residues. The CDR3 here is CAISESNEQFF.

The chain recombines TRBV3-1 with TRBJ1-2. The V gene's germline CDR1 is LGHDT and CDR2 YNNKEL (reference sequence). The length of the CDR3 is 15 residues. CDR3 region: CASSQLGPRPDGYTF.

The chain carries TRBV20-1 and TRBJ1-1. This CDR3 comprises 13 residues. Per germline, CDR1 DFQATT and CDR2 SNEGSKA (reference sequence). The CDR3 protein is CSARAGLDTEAFF.

The J gene is TRBJ2-1, the V gene TRBV5-1; the TCRdb call, TRBD2, lacks DNA for checking. Germline assignment: CDR1 SGHRS and CDR2 YFSETQ. CDR3 size: 15 residues. This CDR3 reads CASSPGTSDYNEQFF.

The chain recombines TRBV7-2 with TRBJ2-2. The CDR3 totals 13 residues. Germline CDR1 and CDR2: SGHTA and FQGNSA. The chain's CDR3 is CASVGRETGELFF.

The chain combines TRBV29-1 with TRBJ1-2. The CDR3 is 15 residues long. Germline V CDR1 and CDR2: SQVTM, ANQGSEA. CDR3: CSVEDGRRINYGYTF.

The chain couples TRBV15 to TRBJ2-7; TCRdb's assignment of TRBD1 cannot be checked, as there is no DNA. Germline-derived CDR1 and CDR2 are LNHNV and YYDKDF (reference sequence). This CDR3 comprises 14 residues. The CDR3 loop is CATSARQGADEQYF.

The chain combines TRBV6-6 with TRBJ2-1; TCRdb's D call of TRBD2 is untestable without DNA. CDR1 and CDR2 from the germline V gene are MNHNY and SVGAGI (reference sequence). The CDR3 is made up of 15 amino acids. Here the CDR3 reads CAGSYTSGPNNEQFF.

V usage is TRBV12-3 or TRBV12-4 and J usage is TRBJ2-1; TCRdb's D gene call, TRBD1, goes unchecked for lack of DNA. The CDR3 is made up of 16 amino acids. CDR3: CASSTPPGQGLNEQFF.

V gene TRBV7-9 combines with J gene TRBJ1-3. The germline gives CDR1 SEHNR, CDR2 FQNEAQ (reference sequence). CDR3 size: 14 residues. This chain's CDR3 is CATKTTGYGNTIYF. Using reference TRBV7-9 and TRBJ1-3 for the parts outside the CDR3, the full variable domain is DTGVSQNPRHKITKRGQNVTFRCDPISEHNRLYWYRQTLGQGPEFLTYFQNEAQLEKSRLLSDRFSAERPKGSFSTLEIQRTEQGDSAMYLCATKTTGYGNTIYFGEGSWLTVV.

The V gene is TRBV13, the J gene TRBJ2-1. Germline CDR1 is PRHDT and CDR2 is FYEKMQ (reference sequence). This CDR3 spans 12 amino acids. The chain's CDR3 is CASSLRIDEQFF.

This sequence joins TRBV28 and TRBJ1-4. Germline V gene lookup returns CDR1 MDHEN and CDR2 SYDVKM. The CDR3 totals 14 residues. The CDR3 reads CASHQGATNEKLFF.

The rearrangement links TRBV7-9 to TRBJ1-2. Germline lookup yields CDR1 SEHNR and CDR2 FQNEAQ (reference sequence). The CDR3 loop spans 16 amino acids. The CDR3 sequence is CASSLGQGGLLDGYTF.

V gene TRBV7-6 combines with J gene TRBJ1-3; no DNA is available, so the TRBD1 call from TCRdb remains unchecked. Germline assignment: CDR1 SGHVS and CDR2 FNYEAQ. The CDR3 covers 18 residues. Here the CDR3 reads CASSLERTGQSSGNTIYF.

The chain recombines TRBV6-5 with TRBJ2-7; TCRdb's assignment of TRBD2 cannot be checked, as there is no DNA. This CDR3 has 15 residues. Per the germline V gene, CDR1 is MNHEY and CDR2 is SVGAGI. This CDR3 is CASSYSATTYYEQYF.

This chain uses TRBV14 with TRBJ2-4; TCRdb indicates TRBD1, and absent DNA this call remains unverified. This CDR3 comprises 16 residues. Germline V gene sequence: CDR1 SGHDN, CDR2 FVKESK. The CDR3: CASSGARGSDKNIQYF.

This chain uses TRBV5-1 with TRBJ2-7. Germline V gene data show CDR1 as SGHRS and CDR2 as YFSETQ. The CDR3 is made up of 12 amino acids. CDR3 sequence: CASSLGPNEQYF.

The chain has TRBV7-3 and TRBJ2-7; the TCRdb D gene call, TRBD2, has no DNA to confirm it. The CDR3 totals 17 residues. CDR1 and CDR2 (germline): SGHTA, FQGTGA. The CDR3: CASSPTDQPAGLYEQYF.

The rearrangement joins TRBV6-8 to TRBJ2-7; checking the TCRdb D call of TRBD1 is not possible without DNA. Germline-derived CDR1 and CDR2 are MNHGY and SAAAGT. The CDR3 sequence is 13 residues long. The CDR3 loop is CASSRTGIYEQYF.